Listed below are T cell receptor beta chains from one sample, sequenced in a study of T cell repertoires in cytomegalovirus infection. TCRdb re-analysed the reads in MiXCR, keeping a single row per CDR3 protein. Among roughly 990,000 distinct CDR3 sequences listed, more than 25% were seen once. Antigens of these TCRs are unknown. The sample here was cultured CD8+ T cells from PBMCs, taken from culture after CMV antigen stimulation. These receptor sequences come from a human donor in good health (CMV status not recorded). Some clones in this sample may be carry-over from other donors' samples. Each CDR3 is given with its conserved first and last residue. The D gene is left open where the match is weak. The listing skips clone size in some rows; elsewhere it reads once, few, many or a size class.

D gene,clone size,CDR3 length,V gene,J gene,CDR3 protein,CDR3 DNA
.,few,14,TRBV7-6,TRBJ2-7,CASNPGVGTYEQYF,TGTGCCAGCAACCCGGGGGTAGGAACCTACGAGCAGTACTTC
TRBD2,few,14,TRBV9,TRBJ2-4,CASSMGGRKNIQYF,TGTGCCAGCTCAATGGGGGGGAGGAAAAACATTCAGTACTTC
.,few,16,TRBV12-5,TRBJ1-1,CASVPPPGRQGTEAFF,TGTGCTAGTGTTCCTCCTCCCGGTCGGCAGGGGACTGAAGCTTTCTTT
.,few,17,TRBV19,TRBJ2-2,CASSIDPLVLDTGELFF,TGTGCCAGTAGTATAGATCCCCTAGTTTTGGACACCGGGGAGCTGTTTTTT
TRBD2,few,15,TRBV4-2,TRBJ2-1,CASSQARGANNEQFF,TGTGCCAGCAGCCAAGCGCGGGGGGCGAACAATGAGCAGTTCTTC
.,few,15,TRBV7-9,TRBJ1-1,CASSLGPWSNTEAFF,TGTGCCAGCAGCTTAGGCCCCTGGTCGAACACTGAAGCTTTCTTT
.,.,15,TRBV7-9,TRBJ1-3,CASSLKAGRGNTIYF,TGTGCCAGCAGCTTAAAGGCAGGGAGGGGAAACACCATATATTTT
.,.,16,TRBV4-1,TRBJ1-1,CASSQWRVGMNTEAFF,TGCGCCAGCAGCCAGTGGAGGGTTGGGATGAACACTGAAGCTTTCTTT
TRBD2,.,15,TRBV5-1,TRBJ2-3,CASSRTSGDMDTQYF,TGCGCCAGCAGCCGGACTAGCGGGGATATGGATACGCAGTATTTT
.,.,13,TRBV5-1,TRBJ2-7,CASSLRGPQEQYF,TGCGCCAGCAGCCTCCGGGGCCCTCAGGAGCAGTACTTC
.,few,16,TRBV12-3/TRBV12-4,TRBJ2-3,CASIQEEGGRTDTQYF,TGTGCCAGTATCCAAGAAGAAGGGGGGAGGACAGATACGCAGTATTTT
.,few,14,TRBV6-2/TRBV6-3,TRBJ1-2,CASSYPDGAYGYTF,TGTGCCAGCAGTTACCCTGACGGCGCCTATGGCTACACCTTC
.,few,13,TRBV5-3,TRBJ2-1,CASGHLPYNEQFF,TGTGCCAGTGGGCATCTCCCATACAATGAGCAGTTCTTC
TRBD1,.,16,TRBV7-4,TRBJ2-1,CASSSSSGQGSNEQIF,TGTGCCAGCAGCTCCTCTTCGGGACAGGGCTCGAATGAGCAGATCTTC
TRBD2,.,15,TRBV5-1,TRBJ2-5,CASSEDGGAQETQYF,TGCGCCAGCAGTGAAGACGGGGGGGCCCAAGAGACCCAGTACTTC
.,few,14,TRBV10-2,TRBJ2-5,CASSGGGGQETQYF,TGTGCCAGCAGCGGAGGAGGGGGCCAGGAGACCCAGTACTTC
.,.,13,TRBV6-2/TRBV6-3,TRBJ2-2,CASQQGITGELFF,TGTGCCAGTCAACAGGGTATCACCGGGGAGCTGTTTTTT
TRBD1,few,17,TRBV12-3/TRBV12-4,TRBJ1-6,CASSPQGARSYNSPLHF,TGTGCCAGCAGTCCGCAGGGGGCCCGGTCCTATAATTCACCCCTCCACTTT
.,.,14,TRBV6-1,TRBJ1-2,CASRDLGEDYGYTF,TGTGCCAGCAGGGACCTCGGGGAGGACTATGGCTACACCTTC
.,.,15,TRBV27,TRBJ2-7,CASRPTLGTTYEQYF,TGTGCCAGCAGGCCGACCCTCGGGACAACTTACGAGCAGTACTTC
.,.,16,TRBV12-5,TRBJ1-5,CASGFTGSQNNQPQHF,TGTGCTAGTGGTTTTACAGGTTCCCAGAACAATCAGCCCCAGCATTTT
TRBD1,.,15,TRBV9,TRBJ1-1,CASSVVQGARTEAFF,TGTGCCAGCAGCGTAGTACAGGGGGCGAGGACTGAAGCTTTCTTT
.,few,16,TRBV28,TRBJ1-5,CASSPTDRSYNQPQHF,TGTGCCAGCAGCCCAACAGACAGGAGCTACAATCAGCCCCAGCATTTT
.,.,13,TRBV6-2/TRBV6-3,TRBJ1-1,CASRGLTYTEAFF,TGTGCCAGCAGAGGCCTTACATACACTGAAGCTTTCTTT
.,.,15,TRBV7-9,TRBJ2-7,CASSLTRGQSYEQYF,TGTGCCAGCAGCTTAACCCGGGGACAATCCTACGAGCAGTACTTC
.,once,16,TRBV12-3/TRBV12-4,TRBJ2-7,CANSFVGEGRPYEQYF,TGTGCCAACAGTTTTGTGGGGGAAGGGAGACCCTACGAGCAGTACTTC
TRBD1,.,14,TRBV6-2/TRBV6-3,TRBJ1-5,CASSRQGPYQPQHF,TGTGCCAGCAGCAGACAGGGCCCTTATCAGCCCCAGCATTTT
.,few,15,TRBV7-3,TRBJ2-3,CASSPSRDFADTQYF,TGTGCCAGCAGCCCTTCAAGGGATTTCGCAGATACGCAGTATTTT
.,.,21,TRBV7-9,TRBJ1-3,CASSGLPSQGIRYHSGNTIYF,TGTGCCAGCAGCGGTCTCCCCTCTCAGGGGATTCGTTATCACTCTGGAAACACCATATATTTT